The clone carrying this T cell receptor beta chain was counted many times. Its antigen remains unknown. The data derive from a study of CD8+CD57+ T cells in acquired aplastic anemia. Study background: Sorted CD4+ plus CD8+ cells gave DNA averaging roughly 3 ug.

The template used for profiling TCR beta VDJ and CDR3 was genomic DNA. TCRdb redid the calling of the reads with MiXCR, one entry per CDR3 protein. This sample has about 220,000 distinct CDR3 sequences, with 34% found just once. The study, taken as a whole, reports: Patients versus controls showed no significant CD8+ Simpson's diversity difference. Patients and controls were found to share twenty-nine CD8+ CDR3 sequences.

J was trimmed by 1 base and V by 6 bases; bases with no gene match: 0. Germline loops: CDR1 ENHRY, CDR2 SYGVKD. The CDR3 covers 13 residues. The sequence was obtained from a human donor in good health, serving as a control. J is TRBJ1-1 and V is TRBV10-3; 9 nucleotides agree with TRBD1. Sample: sorted CD4+, CD8+, or CD8+CD57+ T cells (not recorded which) from PBMCs. The CDR3 loop reads CAIRDRGNTEAFF. The CDR3 region has the DNA TGTGCCATCAGGGACAGGGGGAACACTGAAGCTTTCTTT.